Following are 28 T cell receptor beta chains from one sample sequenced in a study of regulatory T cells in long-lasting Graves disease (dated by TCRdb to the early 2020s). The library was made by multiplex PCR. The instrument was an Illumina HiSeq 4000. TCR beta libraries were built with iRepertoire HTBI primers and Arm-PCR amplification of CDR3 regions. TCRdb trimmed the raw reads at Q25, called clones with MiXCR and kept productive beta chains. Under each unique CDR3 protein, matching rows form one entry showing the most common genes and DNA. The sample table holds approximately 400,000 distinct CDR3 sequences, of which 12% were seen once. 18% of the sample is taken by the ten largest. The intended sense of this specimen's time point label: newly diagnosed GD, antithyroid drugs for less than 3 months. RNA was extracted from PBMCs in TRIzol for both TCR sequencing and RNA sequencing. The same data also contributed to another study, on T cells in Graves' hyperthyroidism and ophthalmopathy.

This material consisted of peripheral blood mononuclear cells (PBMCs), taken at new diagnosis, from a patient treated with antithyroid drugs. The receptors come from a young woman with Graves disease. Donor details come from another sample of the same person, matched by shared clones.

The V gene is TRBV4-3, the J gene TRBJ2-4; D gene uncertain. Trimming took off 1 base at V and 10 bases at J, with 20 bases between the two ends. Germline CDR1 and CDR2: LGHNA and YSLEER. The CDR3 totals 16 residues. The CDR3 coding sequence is TGCGCCAGCAGCCAAGGGATCGCGACCCTGGGCCTTATTCAGTACTTC. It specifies CASSQGIATLGLIQYF.

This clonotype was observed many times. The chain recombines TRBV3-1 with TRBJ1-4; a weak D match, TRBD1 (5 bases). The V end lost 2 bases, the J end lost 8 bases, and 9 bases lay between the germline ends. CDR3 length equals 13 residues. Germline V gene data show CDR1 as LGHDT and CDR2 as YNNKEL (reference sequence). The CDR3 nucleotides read TGTGCCAGCAGCCAATTCAGGGACGAAAAACTGTTTTTT. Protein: CASSQFRDEKLFF.

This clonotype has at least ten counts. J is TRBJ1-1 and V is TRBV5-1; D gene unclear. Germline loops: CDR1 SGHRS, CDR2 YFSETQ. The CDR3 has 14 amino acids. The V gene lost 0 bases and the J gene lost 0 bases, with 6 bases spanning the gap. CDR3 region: CASSLEALNTEAFF. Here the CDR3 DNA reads TGCGCCAGCAGCTTGGAAGCACTGAACACTGAAGCTTTCTTT.

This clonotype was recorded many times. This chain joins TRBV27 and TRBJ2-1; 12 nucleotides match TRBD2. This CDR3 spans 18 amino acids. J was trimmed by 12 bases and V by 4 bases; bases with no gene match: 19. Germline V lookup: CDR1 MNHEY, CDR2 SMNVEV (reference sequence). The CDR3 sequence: CASSSPPTIRLAGDGQFF. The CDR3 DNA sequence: TGTGCCAGCAGTTCCCCCCCGACTATTAGACTAGCGGGAGACGGGCAGTTCTTC.

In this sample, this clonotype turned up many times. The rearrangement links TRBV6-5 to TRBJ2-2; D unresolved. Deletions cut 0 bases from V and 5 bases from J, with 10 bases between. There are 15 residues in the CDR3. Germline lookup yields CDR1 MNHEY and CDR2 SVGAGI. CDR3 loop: CASSYSKVGTGELFF. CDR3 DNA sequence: TGTGCCAGCAGTTACTCGAAGGTGGGGACCGGGGAGCTGTTTTTT.

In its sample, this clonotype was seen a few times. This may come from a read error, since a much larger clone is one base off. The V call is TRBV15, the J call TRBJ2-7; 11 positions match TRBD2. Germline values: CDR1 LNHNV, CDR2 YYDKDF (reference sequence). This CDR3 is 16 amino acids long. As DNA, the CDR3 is TGTGCCACCAGTGCCCCACTAGCGGGAGTTTCCTACGAGCAGCACTTC. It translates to CATSAPLAGVSYEQHF.

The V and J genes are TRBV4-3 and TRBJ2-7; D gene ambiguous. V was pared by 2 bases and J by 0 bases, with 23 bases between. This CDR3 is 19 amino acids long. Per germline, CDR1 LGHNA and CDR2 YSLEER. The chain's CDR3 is CASSQYALIVSDGSYEQYF. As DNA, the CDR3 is TGCGCCAGCAGCCAATACGCCCTGATCGTTTCGGACGGCTCCTACGAGCAGTACTTC.

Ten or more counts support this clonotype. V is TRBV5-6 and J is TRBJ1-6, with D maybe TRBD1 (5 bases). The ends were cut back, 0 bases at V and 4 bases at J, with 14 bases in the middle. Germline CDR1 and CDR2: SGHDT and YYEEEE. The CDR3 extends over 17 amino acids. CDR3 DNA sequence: TGTGCCAGCAGCTTGGCGCAGGGCACTCATTATAATTCACCCCTCCACTTT. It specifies CASSLAQGTHYNSPLHF.

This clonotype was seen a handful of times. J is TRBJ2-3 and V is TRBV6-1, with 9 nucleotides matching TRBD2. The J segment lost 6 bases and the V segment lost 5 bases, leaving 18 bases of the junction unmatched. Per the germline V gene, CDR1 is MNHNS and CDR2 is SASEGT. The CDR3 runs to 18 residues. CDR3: CASSPVLLAGFSRDTQYF. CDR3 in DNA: TGTGCCAGCAGTCCTGTACTCCTAGCGGGGTTTTCAAGGGATACGCAGTATTTT.

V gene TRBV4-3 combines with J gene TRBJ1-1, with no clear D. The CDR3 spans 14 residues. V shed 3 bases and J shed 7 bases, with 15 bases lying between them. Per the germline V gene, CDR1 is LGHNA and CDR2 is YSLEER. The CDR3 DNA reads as TGCGCCAGCAGCCAGACGGATTCTTTTTTTGAAGCTTTCTTT. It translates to CASSQTDSFFEAFF.

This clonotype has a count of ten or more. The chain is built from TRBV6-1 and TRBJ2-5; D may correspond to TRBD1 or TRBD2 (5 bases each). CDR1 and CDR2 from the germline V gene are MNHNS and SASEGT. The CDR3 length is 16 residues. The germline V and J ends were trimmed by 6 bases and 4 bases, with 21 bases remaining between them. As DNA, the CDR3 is TGTGCCAGCAGCCAGCCGGGACCCCCATCGAGAGAGACCCAGTACTTC. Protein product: CASSQPGPPSRETQYF.

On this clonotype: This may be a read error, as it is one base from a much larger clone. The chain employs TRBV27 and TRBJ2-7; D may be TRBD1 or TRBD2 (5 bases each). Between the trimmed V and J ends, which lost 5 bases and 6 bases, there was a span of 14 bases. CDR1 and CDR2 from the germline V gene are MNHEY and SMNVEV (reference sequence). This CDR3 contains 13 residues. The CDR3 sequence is CASSAQGAVEQYF. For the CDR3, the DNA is TGTGCCAGCAGTGCCCAGGGAGCGGTCGAGCAGTACTTC.

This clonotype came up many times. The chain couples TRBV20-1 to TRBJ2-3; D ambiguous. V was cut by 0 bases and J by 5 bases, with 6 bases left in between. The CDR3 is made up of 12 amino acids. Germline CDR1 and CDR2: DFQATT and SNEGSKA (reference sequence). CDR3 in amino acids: CSAREGRDTQYF. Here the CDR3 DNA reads TGCAGTGCTAGAGAAGGAAGAGATACGCAGTATTTT.

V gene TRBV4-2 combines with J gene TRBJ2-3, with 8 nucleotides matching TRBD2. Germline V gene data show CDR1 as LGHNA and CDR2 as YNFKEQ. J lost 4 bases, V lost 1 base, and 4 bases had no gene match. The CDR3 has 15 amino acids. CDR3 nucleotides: TGTGCCAGCAGCCAAGGGACTAGCTGGTCAGATACGCAGTATTTT. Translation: CASSQGTSWSDTQYF.

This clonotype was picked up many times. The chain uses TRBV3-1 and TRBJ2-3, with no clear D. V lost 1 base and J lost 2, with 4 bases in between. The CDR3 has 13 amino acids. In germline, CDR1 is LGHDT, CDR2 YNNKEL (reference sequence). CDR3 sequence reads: CASSQAVTDTQYF. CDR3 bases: TGTGCCAGCAGCCAAGCAGTCACAGATACGCAGTATTTT.

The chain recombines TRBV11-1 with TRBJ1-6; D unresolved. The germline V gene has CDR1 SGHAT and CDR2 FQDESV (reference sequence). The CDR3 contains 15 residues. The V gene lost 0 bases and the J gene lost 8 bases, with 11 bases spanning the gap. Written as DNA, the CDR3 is TGTGCCAGCAGCTTAGCGGGCAGAAACTATTCACCCCTCCACTTT. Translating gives CASSLAGRNYSPLHF.

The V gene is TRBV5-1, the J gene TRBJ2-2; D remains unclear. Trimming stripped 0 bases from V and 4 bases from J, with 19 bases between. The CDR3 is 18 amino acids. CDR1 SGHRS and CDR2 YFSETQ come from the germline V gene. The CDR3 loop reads CASSLGRGSELFTGELFF. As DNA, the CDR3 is TGCGCCAGCAGCTTGGGTCGCGGCAGCGAGCTGTTCACCGGGGAGCTGTTTTTT.

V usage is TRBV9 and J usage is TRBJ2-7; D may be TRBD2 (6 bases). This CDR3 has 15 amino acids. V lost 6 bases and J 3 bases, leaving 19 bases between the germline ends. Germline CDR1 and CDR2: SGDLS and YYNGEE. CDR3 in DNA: TGTGCCAGCATTTCCCCGGCAGGAGGGGACTACGAGCAGTACTTC. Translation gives CASISPAGGDYEQYF.

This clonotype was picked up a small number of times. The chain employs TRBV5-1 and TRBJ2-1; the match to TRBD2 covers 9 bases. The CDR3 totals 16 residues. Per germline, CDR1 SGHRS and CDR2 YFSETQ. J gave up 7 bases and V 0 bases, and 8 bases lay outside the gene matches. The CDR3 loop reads CASSLDYGLAQNEQFF. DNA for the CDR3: TGCGCCAGCAGCTTGGATTATGGACTAGCGCAAAATGAGCAGTTCTTC.

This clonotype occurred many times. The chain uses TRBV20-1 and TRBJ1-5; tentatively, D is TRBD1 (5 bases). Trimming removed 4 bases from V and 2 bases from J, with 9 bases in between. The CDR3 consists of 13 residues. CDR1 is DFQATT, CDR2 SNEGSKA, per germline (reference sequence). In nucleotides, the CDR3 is TGCAGTGCTATTCGGGGGGGCAATCAGCCCCAGCATTTT. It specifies CSAIRGGNQPQHF.

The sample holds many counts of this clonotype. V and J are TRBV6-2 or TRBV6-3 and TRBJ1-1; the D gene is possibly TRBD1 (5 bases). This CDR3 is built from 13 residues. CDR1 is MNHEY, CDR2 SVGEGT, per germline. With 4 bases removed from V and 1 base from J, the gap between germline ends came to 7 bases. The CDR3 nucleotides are TGTGCCAGCAGTTTCGGACAGAACACTGAAGCTTTCTTT. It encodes CASSFGQNTEAFF.

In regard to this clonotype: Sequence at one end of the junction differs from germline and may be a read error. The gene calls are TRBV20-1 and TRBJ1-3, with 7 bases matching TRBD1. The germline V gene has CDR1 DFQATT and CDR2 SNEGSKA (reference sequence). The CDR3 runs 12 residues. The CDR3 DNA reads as TGCAGTGCTAAGGGACAGATAAACACCATATGTTTT. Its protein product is CSAKGQINTICF.

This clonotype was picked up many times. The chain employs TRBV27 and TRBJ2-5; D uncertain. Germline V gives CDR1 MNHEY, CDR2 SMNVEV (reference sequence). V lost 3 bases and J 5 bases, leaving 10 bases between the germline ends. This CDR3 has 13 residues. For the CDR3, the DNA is TGTGCCAGCAGTTTGACGGGCCCGGAGACCCAGTACTTC. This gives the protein CASSLTGPETQYF.

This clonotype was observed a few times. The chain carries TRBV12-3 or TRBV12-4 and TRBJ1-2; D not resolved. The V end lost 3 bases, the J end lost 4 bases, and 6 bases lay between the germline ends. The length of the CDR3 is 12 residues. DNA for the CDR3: TGTGCCAGCAGTTTCGGCAGCTATGGCTACACCTTC. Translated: CASSFGSYGYTF.

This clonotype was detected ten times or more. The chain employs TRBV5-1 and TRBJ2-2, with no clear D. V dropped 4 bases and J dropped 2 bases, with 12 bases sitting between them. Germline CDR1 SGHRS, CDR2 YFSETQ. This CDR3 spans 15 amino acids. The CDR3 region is CASSRALTNTGELFF. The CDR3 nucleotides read TGCGCCAGCAGCCGCGCCTTAACTAACACCGGGGAGCTGTTTTTT.

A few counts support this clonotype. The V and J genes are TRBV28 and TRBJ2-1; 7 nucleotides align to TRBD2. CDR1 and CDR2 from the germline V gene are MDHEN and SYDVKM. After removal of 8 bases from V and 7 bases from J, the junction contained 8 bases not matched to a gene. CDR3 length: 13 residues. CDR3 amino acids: CASLDGGGNEQFF. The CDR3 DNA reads TGTGCCAGCTTAGATGGGGGGGGAAATGAGCAGTTCTTC.

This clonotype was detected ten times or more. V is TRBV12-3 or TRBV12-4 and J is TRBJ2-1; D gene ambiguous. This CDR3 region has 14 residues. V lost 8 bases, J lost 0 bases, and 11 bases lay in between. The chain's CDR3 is CASVRRSSYNEQFF. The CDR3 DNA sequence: TGTGCCAGCGTCCGAAGGAGCTCCTACAATGAGCAGTTCTTC.

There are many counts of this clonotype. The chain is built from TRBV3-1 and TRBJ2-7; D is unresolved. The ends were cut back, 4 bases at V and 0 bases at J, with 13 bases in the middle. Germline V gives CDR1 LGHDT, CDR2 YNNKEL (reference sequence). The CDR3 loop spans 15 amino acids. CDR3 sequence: CASSRRVSGSYEQYF. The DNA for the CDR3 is TGTGCCAGCAGCCGAAGGGTCTCTGGCTCCTACGAGCAGTACTTC.